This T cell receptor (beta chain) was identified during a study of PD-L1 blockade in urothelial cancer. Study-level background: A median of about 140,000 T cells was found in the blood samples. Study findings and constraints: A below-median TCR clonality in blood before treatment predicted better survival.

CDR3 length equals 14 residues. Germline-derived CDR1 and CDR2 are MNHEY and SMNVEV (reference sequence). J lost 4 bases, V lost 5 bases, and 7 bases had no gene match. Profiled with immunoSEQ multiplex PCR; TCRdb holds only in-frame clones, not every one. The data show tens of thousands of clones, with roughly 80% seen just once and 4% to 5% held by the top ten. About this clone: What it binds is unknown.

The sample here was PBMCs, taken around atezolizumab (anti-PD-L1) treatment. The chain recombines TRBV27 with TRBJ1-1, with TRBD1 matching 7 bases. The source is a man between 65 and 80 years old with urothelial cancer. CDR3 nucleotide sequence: TGTGCCAGCAGTCTACAGGGGCGGAGCACTGAAGCTTTCTTT. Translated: CASSLQGRSTEAFF.